This TCR beta chain was sequenced in a study of T-cell memory formation after mild COVID-19. Whole-study context: TCR clusters mostly belonged to single donors. Study observations and caveats: Second-wave clones with a day 37 peak had unconfirmed SARS-CoV-2 specificity.

Concerning this clonotype itself: What it binds is not known.

TCRdb ran MiXCR on the 5' RACE reads and lists one entry per CDR3 protein. The table has 250,000 to 350,000 distinct CDR3 sequences, 15% to 20% seen once. The clonotype comes from a young man who had mild COVID-19 (a few samples of this study predate the infection). Cell type and time point are not known. The sequencing input was PBMCs or a T cell subset sorted from them (not recorded which).

Here the CDR3 reads CASRPAGTEYGYTF. DNA for the CDR3: TGTGCCAGCAGGCCCGCCGGGACGGAGTATGGCTACACCTTC. This chain connects TRBV7-9 to TRBJ1-2, with a tentative D call TRBD1 (5 bases). This CDR3 is 14 amino acids long. CDR1 and CDR2 from the germline V gene are SEHNR and FQNEAQ (reference sequence). V shed 6 bases and J shed 5 bases, with 16 bases lying between them.